These T cell receptor beta chains were read from a single sample in a study of T cell repertoires in cytomegalovirus infection. TCRdb called the reads again in MiXCR, with one record for every CDR3 protein. The sample has about 740,000 distinct CDR3 sequences, about a third seen once. The sample consisted of PBMCs. The receptors derive from a human donor in good health (CMV status not recorded). Some clones in this sample may be carry-over from other donors' samples. Both conserved end residues are part of each CDR3. The D gene is left open where the match is weak. Clone size is stated in some rows and not others, as once, few, many or a class when expanded.

CDR3aa | CDR3nt | d_gene | j_gene | abundance | v_gene
CASSQRQPHGVTEAFF | TGTGCCAGCAGTCAACGACAGCCCCACGGGGTGACTGAAGCTTTCTTT | - | TRBJ1-1 | - | TRBV6-1
CASSLARRLAGYEQYF | TGTGCCAGCAGCTTAGCAAGGCGGCTAGCGGGTTACGAGCAGTACTTC | TRBD2 | TRBJ2-7 | many | TRBV7-2
CASSLVGYTDTQYF | TGTGCCAGCAGCTTGGTGGGGTACACAGATACGCAGTATTTT | - | TRBJ2-3 | many | TRBV7-2
CASSPYLGQETQYF | TGTGCCAGCTCACCCTATTTGGGCCAAGAGACCCAGTACTTC | - | TRBJ2-5 | few | TRBV18
CATAAYLEAFF | TGTGCCACCGCAGCCTATCTGGAGGCTTTCTTT | - | TRBJ1-1 | - | TRBV11-2
CASSQDDRESSYNEQFF | TGCGCCAGCAGCCAAGATGACAGAGAATCCTCCTACAATGAGCAGTTCTTC | - | TRBJ2-1 | few | TRBV4-1
CASSTGHLSNQPQHF | TGTGCCAGTAGTACGGGACACCTCAGCAATCAGCCCCAGCATTTT | - | TRBJ1-5 | few | TRBV19
CASSRDHTGELFF | TGTGCCAGCAGCAGGGACCACACCGGGGAGCTGTTTTTT | - | TRBJ2-2 | few | TRBV7-2
CASSLVGGGNYEQYF | TGTGCCAGCAGCTTGGTTGGAGGGGGTAATTACGAGCAGTACTTC | - | TRBJ2-7 | few | TRBV5-6
CASSKQTGSRFNTGELFF | TGTGCCAGTAGTAAACAAACAGGGTCCCGATTTAACACCGGGGAGCTGTTTTTT | - | TRBJ2-2 | - | TRBV19
CASSGLQGTNEKLFF | TGTGCCAGCAGCGGACTACAGGGGACTAATGAAAAACTGTTTTTT | TRBD1 | TRBJ1-4 | many | TRBV7-2
CASSPRLAGSHNEQFF | TGTGCCAGCAGCCCCAGACTAGCGGGGAGTCACAATGAGCAGTTCTTC | TRBD2 | TRBJ2-1 | - | TRBV7-3
CASSLAFRTGELFF | TGTGCCAGCAGCTTGGCCTTTCGCACCGGGGAGCTGTTTTTT | - | TRBJ2-2 | - | TRBV5-4
CASSKPPGTTLGYGYTF | TGTGCCAGCAGTAAACCGCCCGGGACAACCTTAGGGTATGGCTACACCTTC | - | TRBJ1-2 | - | TRBV6-5
CASSLVERGGRQPQHF | TGTGCCAGCAGCTTAGTAGAGAGGGGAGGGCGACAGCCCCAGCATTTT | - | TRBJ1-5 | many | TRBV7-2
CASSPALGGRNYGYTF | TGTGCCAGCAGCCCCGCGCTGGGGGGTCGGAACTATGGCTACACCTTC | - | TRBJ1-2 | once | TRBV3-1
CASSPGYYEQYF | TGTGCCAGTAGCCCAGGGTACTACGAGCAGTACTTC | - | TRBJ2-7 | - | TRBV19
CASSDLGQVGEKLFF | TGTGCCAGCAGTGATTTAGGACAGGTTGGCGAAAAACTGTTTTTT | TRBD1 | TRBJ1-4 | few | TRBV25-1
CASSLLPGTDSYNEQFF | TGTGCCAGCAGCTTACTGCCCGGGACGGACTCCTACAATGAGCAGTTCTTC | - | TRBJ2-1 | many | TRBV7-2
CASSLLGVLHF | TGTGCCAGCAGTTTATTAGGAGTCCTCCACTTT | - | TRBJ1-6 | - | TRBV12-3/TRBV12-4
CASSLKARANLGNTIYF | TGTGCCAGCAGCTTAAAGGCTCGAGCAAATCTGGGAAACACCATATATTTT | - | TRBJ1-3 | many | TRBV7-6
CASSLLTEGNSPLHF | TGTGCCAGCAGTTTGTTGACAGAGGGGAATTCACCCCTCCACTTT | - | TRBJ1-6 | few | TRBV28
CSASIAGERDEQFF | TGCAGTGCTAGTATTGCGGGAGAGCGGGATGAGCAGTTCTTC | TRBD2 | TRBJ2-1 | - | TRBV20-1
CASSVAGSGYGYTF | TGTGCCAGCAGCGTAGCTGGGTCGGGCTATGGCTACACCTTC | - | TRBJ1-2 | - | TRBV9
CAWESDRGWSGYTF | TGTGCCTGGGAATCGGACAGGGGATGGAGTGGCTACACCTTC | TRBD1 | TRBJ1-2 | - | TRBV30
CASSLRGGRAASSTQYF | TGTGCCAGCAGCTTAAGGGGCGGGAGGGCCGCCAGTTCGACCCAGTACTTC | TRBD2 | TRBJ2-5 | many | TRBV7-6
CSARLAGGFHEQFF | TGCAGTGCTAGACTAGCGGGAGGTTTCCATGAGCAGTTCTTC | TRBD2 | TRBJ2-1 | few | TRBV20-1
CASSLGVGTNYGYTF | TGTGCCAGCAGCCTTGGTGTGGGGACTAACTATGGCTACACCTTC | - | TRBJ1-2 | - | TRBV7-3
CASNVGTGSYNSPLHF | TGTGCCAGCAACGTCGGGACAGGCTCCTATAATTCACCCCTCCACTTT | TRBD1 | TRBJ1-6 | - | TRBV7-4